A single sample gave rise to the 24 T cell receptor beta chains below, sequenced in a study of Ad26.COV2.S vaccination and SARS-CoV-2 variants. Here immunoSEQ multiplex PCR was the method, and the copy in TCRdb shows in-frame clones only, minus some. The sample has about 350,000 clones; 70% to 90% are singletons. Noted treatment: roughly 19 received Ad26.COV2.S at low or high dose, single or two shots; 5 received placebo; per-sample allocation not given. Samples analyzed were those drawn on day 63 after the first vaccine or placebo injection. Here the sequenced sample was peripheral blood, taken in a trial of Ad26.COV2.S vaccine versus placebo. The receptors derive from a person aged 18-60 years who received the Ad26.COV2.S COVID-19 vaccine or a placebo.

The chain joins TRBV4-3 to TRBJ2-3; TRBD1 aligns across 8 bases. The junction had 10 bases not matched to a gene; V was cut back by 0 bases and J by 5 bases. The CDR3 has 17 residues. CDR1 and CDR2 from the germline V gene are LGHNA and YSLEER. CDR3 in amino acids: CASSQEGVNRGLDTQYF. Written as DNA, the CDR3 is TGCGCCAGCAGCCAAGAGGGAGTCAACAGGGGGTTAGATACGCAGTATTTT.

V and J are TRBV13 and TRBJ2-1; 13 bases agree with TRBD2. The CDR3 has 16 residues. V was clipped by 5 bases and J by 4 bases; unmatched bases: 5. Looked up from germline, CDR1 is PRHDT and CDR2 is FYEKMQ (reference sequence). For the CDR3, the DNA is TGTGCCAGCAGCACCTGGGGACTAGCGGGATACAATGAGCAGTTCTTC. Amino acids: CASSTWGLAGYNEQFF.

V gene TRBV6-2 or TRBV6-3 combines with J gene TRBJ1-1; tentatively, D is TRBD1 (5 bases). The CDR3 is made up of 14 amino acids. The V gene's germline CDR1 is MNHEY and CDR2 SVGEGT. Trimming took 3 bases from V and 1 from J, leaving 9 bases between them. The CDR3 is CASSYLGQNTEAFF. CDR3 DNA: TGTGCCAGCAGTTATTTAGGACAGAACACTGAAGCTTTCTTT.

V usage is TRBV18 and J usage is TRBJ2-7, with TRBD1 matching 7 bases. The CDR3 totals 16 residues. Germline CDR1 KGHSH, CDR2 LQKENI. With V trimmed by 2 bases and J by 0 bases, 7 bases remained unmatched. The CDR3 is CASSPFLAGGSYEQYF. The CDR3 DNA reads TGTGCCAGCTCACCATTTTTGGCAGGGGGCTCCTACGAGCAGTACTTC. The variable domain in full, with the rest retrieved from reference TRBV18 and TRBJ2-7, is NAGVMQNPRHLVRRRGQEARLRCSPMKGHSHVYWYRQLPEEGLKFMVYLQKENIIDESGMPKERFSAEFPKEGPSILRIQQVVRGDSAAYFCASSPFLAGGSYEQYFGPGTRLTVT.

This clone was detected once. The chain has TRBV6-5 and TRBJ2-7, with D unclear. The length of the CDR3 is 12 residues. V gave up 3 bases and J gave up 3 bases, with 6 bases separating them. The germline V gene has CDR1 MNHEY and CDR2 SVGAGI. Here the CDR3 reads CASSYVGYEQYF. The DNA of the CDR3 is TGTGCCAGCAGTTATGTGGGCTACGAGCAGTACTTC.

The rearrangement uses TRBV19 and TRBJ1-2; 9 positions agree with TRBD1. Germline V lookup: CDR1 LNHDA, CDR2 SQIVND (reference sequence). The V and J ends lost 8 bases and 6 bases, in that order; junction bases with no gene match: 16. The CDR3 is made up of 16 amino acids. The CDR3 coding sequence is TGTGCCAGTTCCATCTTCGTACAGGGGGCAAAAGATGGCTACACCTTC. This gives the protein CASSIFVQGAKDGYTF.

V gene TRBV5-1 combines with J gene TRBJ1-1; no firm D call. CDR1 is SGHRS, CDR2 YFSETQ, per germline. CDR3 length: 12 residues. V shed 6 bases and J shed 1 base, with 7 bases lying between them. CDR3: CASKDWNTEAFF. DNA for the CDR3: TGCGCCAGCAAGGATTGGAACACTGAAGCTTTCTTT.

The V gene is TRBV28, the J gene TRBJ2-7; 9 bases fit TRBD1. The CDR3 runs to 16 residues. V was pared by 8 bases and J by 0 bases, with 11 bases of the junction left unmatched. Germline loops: CDR1 MDHEN, CDR2 SYDVKM. The CDR3 DNA reads TGTGCCAGCCAGGGACAGGGCCTCGGATACTCCTACGAGCAGTACTTC. Amino acids: CASQGQGLGYSYEQYF.

The chain employs TRBV7-8 and TRBJ2-3; TRBD1 might be the D (6 bases). This CDR3 is built from 14 residues. CDR1 and CDR2 from the germline V gene are SGHVS and FQNEAQ. Between the trimmed V and J ends, which lost 3 bases and 6 bases, there was a span of 13 bases. The CDR3 loop is CASSFPGAVDTQYF. CDR3 DNA: TGTGCCAGCAGCTTCCCAGGGGCGGTGGATACGCAGTATTTT.

The chain combines TRBV3-1 (or the pseudogene TRBV3-2) with TRBJ1-5; the D is unclear. The ends were cut back, 3 bases at V and 2 bases at J, with 8 bases in the middle. The CDR3 totals 14 residues. Germline CDR1 LGHDT, CDR2 YNNKEL (reference sequence). The CDR3 spells CASSQSRGNQPQHF. The CDR3 bases are TGTGCCAGCAGCCAGTCTAGGGGCAATCAGCCCCAGCATTTT.

This sequence joins TRBV30 and TRBJ1-1, with D tentatively TRBD1 (5 bases). Germline CDR1 is GTSNPN and CDR2 is SVGIG (reference sequence). V was pared by 2 bases and J by 5 bases, with 12 bases between. CDR3 length equals 13 residues. The CDR3 region is CAWSTQGRTEAFF. CDR3 coding DNA: TGTGCCTGGAGTACCCAGGGAAGGACTGAAGCTTTCTTT.

The chain carries TRBV11-2 and TRBJ2-7, with 10 bases identical to TRBD2. Germline CDR1 is SGHAT and CDR2 is FQNNGV. The CDR3 covers 14 residues. With V trimmed by 6 bases and J by 4 bases, 6 bases remained unmatched. CDR3 nucleotides: TGTGCCAGCAGTTATGGACTAGCGGCATACGAGCAGTACTTC. Encoded protein: CASSYGLAAYEQYF.

V gene TRBV11-2 combines with J gene TRBJ2-7; TRBD2 aligns across 7 bases. CDR1 and CDR2 from the germline V gene are SGHAT and FQNNGV. J lost 3 bases, V lost 2 bases, and 7 bases had no gene match. This CDR3 spans 15 amino acids. CDR3 sequence reads: CASSLFTGGRYEQYF. Here the CDR3 DNA reads TGTGCCAGCAGCTTATTCACGGGAGGACGCTACGAGCAGTACTTC.

This chain joins TRBV27 and TRBJ2-6; D possibly matches TRBD1 or TRBD2 (5 bases each). The CDR3 sequence is 15 residues long. The germline V gene has CDR1 MNHEY and CDR2 SMNVEV (reference sequence). V lost 5 bases and J 2 bases, leaving 10 bases between the germline ends. CDR3 protein: CASSELGAGANVLTF. The CDR3 DNA sequence: TGTGCCAGCAGTGAGTTGGGGGCTGGGGCCAACGTCCTGACTTTC. The whole variable domain, remainder taken from reference TRBV27 and TRBJ2-6, is EAQVTQNPRYLITVTGKKLTVTCSQNMNHEYMSWYRQDPGLGLRQIYYSMNVEVTDKGDVPEGYKVSRKEKRNFPLILESPSPNQTSLYFCASSELGAGANVLTFGAGSRLTVL.

The chain links TRBV11-2 to TRBJ1-1; D gene uncertain. Germline-derived CDR1 and CDR2 are SGHAT and FQNNGV. Trimming shortened V by 3 bases and J by 1 base, and 12 bases separated the two germline ends. CDR3 length: 15 residues. CDR3 DNA sequence: TGTGCCAGCAGCTTTGGGAATAACCCGAACACTGAAGCTTTCTTT. This codes for CASSFGNNPNTEAFF. Full variable domain (remainder filled in from reference TRBV11-2 and TRBJ1-1): EAGVAQSPRYKIIEKRQSVAFWCNPISGHATLYWYQQILGQGPKLLIQFQNNGVVDDSQLPKDRFSAERLKGVDSTLKIQPAKLEDSAVYLCASSFGNNPNTEAFFGQGTRLTVV.

The gene calls are TRBV30 and TRBJ1-1; D not resolved. CDR3 length: 11 residues. The V gene's germline CDR1 is GTSNPN and CDR2 SVGIG (reference sequence). V was clipped by 1 base and J by 7 bases, with 7 bases between them. CDR3 amino acids: CAWSGSREAFF. DNA of the CDR3: TGTGCCTGGAGTGGGTCTCGTGAAGCTTTCTTT.

The J gene is TRBJ2-2, the V gene TRBV10-2; 10 positions match TRBD2. This CDR3 has 15 residues. The germline CDR1 and CDR2 sequences are WSHSY and SAAADI. J gave up 5 bases and V 4 bases, and 4 bases lay outside the gene matches. Written as DNA, the CDR3 is TGCGCCAGCAGTGGAGCGGGAGGGGGGACCGGGGAGCTGTTTTTT. Protein sequence: CASSGAGGGTGELFF.

The chain carries TRBV24-1 and TRBJ2-1; D is possibly TRBD2 (6 bases). This CDR3 region has 15 residues. Germline CDR1 KGHDR, CDR2 SFDVKD. V gave up 3 bases and J gave up 5 bases, with 13 bases separating them. In nucleotides, the CDR3 is TGTGCCACCAGTGATCCTAGCGAAGCCCACAATGAGCAGTTCTTC. Protein sequence: CATSDPSEAHNEQFF.

The rearrangement joins TRBV6-5 to TRBJ1-4; D remains ambiguous. Germline CDR1 MNHEY, CDR2 SVGAGI. The CDR3 has 16 residues. Trimming took off 3 bases at V and 5 bases at J, with 16 bases between the two ends. DNA for the CDR3: TGTGCCAGCAGTTATCAGCGACGGAGCGCGAATGAAAAACTGTTTTTT. Protein: CASSYQRRSANEKLFF.

The V call is TRBV15, the J call TRBJ2-1, with 7 bases fitting TRBD1. The CDR3 spans 16 residues. J gave up 0 bases and V 2 bases, and 4 bases lay outside the gene matches. Germline V gene lookup returns CDR1 LNHNV and CDR2 YYDKDF (reference sequence). The CDR3 nucleotides are TGTGCCACCAGCAGACAGGACAGGAGCTCCTACAATGAGCAGTTCTTC. This encodes CATSRQDRSSYNEQFF.

The chain is built from TRBV12-3 or TRBV12-4 and TRBJ2-1; D is uncertain. The CDR3 runs to 12 residues. V was trimmed by 5 bases and J by 4 bases, leaving 6 bases between them. The CDR3 nucleotides read TGTGCCAGCAGTACGTTTTACAATGAGCAGTTCTTC. Amino acids: CASSTFYNEQFF.

This clone has just a few counts. J is TRBJ2-2 and V is TRBV3-1 (or the pseudogene TRBV3-2); TRBD1 matches at 7 bases. The CDR3 covers 17 residues. V lost 4 bases to trimming and J lost 4 bases; unmatched junction nucleotides: 12. The germline V gene has CDR1 LGHDT and CDR2 YNNKEL (reference sequence). As DNA, the CDR3 is TGTGCCAGCAGCCGAAAAGCAGGGGGACGAGTCACCGGGGAGCTGTTTTTT. Its protein product is CASSRKAGGRVTGELFF.

This clone was seen a handful of times. This chain joins TRBV7-6 and TRBJ1-5; D gene uncertain. This CDR3 spans 18 amino acids. The V and J ends lost 2 bases and 0 bases respectively, with 17 bases between them. Germline CDR1 SGHVS, CDR2 FNYEAQ. CDR3 amino acids: CASSLPEGAKISNQPQHF. The CDR3 DNA reads TGTGCCAGCAGCTTACCCGAGGGAGCGAAAATTAGCAATCAGCCCCAGCATTTT.

The gene calls are TRBV7-2 and TRBJ2-5, with TRBD2 as a possible D gene (6 bases). Per the germline V gene, CDR1 is SGHTA and CDR2 is FQGNSA. There are 15 residues in the CDR3. V shed 5 bases and J shed 6 bases, with 19 bases lying between them. This chain's CDR3 is CASSPGASARQTQYF. The CDR3, as DNA: TGTGCCAGCAGCCCCGGGGCTAGCGCCCGTCAGACCCAGTACTTC. The whole variable domain, remainder taken from reference TRBV7-2 and TRBJ2-5, is GAGVSQSPSNKVTEKGKDVELRCDPISGHTALYWYRQSLGQGLEFLIYFQGNSAPDKSGLPSDRFSAERTGGSVSTLTIQRTQQEDSAVYLCASSPGASARQTQYFGPGTRLLVL.